Listed below are T cell receptor beta chains from one sample, sequenced in a study of cytomegalovirus exposure and HLA in healthy donors. Profiled with immunoSEQ multiplex PCR; TCRdb holds only in-frame clones, not every one. The repertoire holds more than 20,000 clones, with around 97% as singletons. Sequencing was performed on PBMCs. The receptors shown here come from a man aged 30 to 39 in good health and CMV-seropositive. Both conserved end residues are part of each CDR3. Each record gives: V gene, J gene, clone size, D gene, CDR3 protein, CDR3 DNA. A D gene is named only where the DNA matches it firmly. The size entry is marked missing in some rows and otherwise reads once, few, many or a size class.

TRBV30	TRBJ1-1	.	TRBD1	CALRDSFFMNTEAFF	TGTGCCTTGCGGGACAGTTTTTTCATGAACACTGAAGCTTTCTTT
TRBV28	TRBJ2-7	.	.	CASSFPGTGNEQYF	TGTGCCAGCAGTTTCCCCGGCACAGGGAACGAGCAGTACTTC
TRBV27	TRBJ2-5	.	TRBD2	CASTPGLARTETQYF	TGTGCCAGCACTCCGGGACTAGCTAGGACCGAGACCCAGTACTTC
TRBV5-4	TRBJ2-3	once	.	CASSLGGISTDTQYF	TGTGCCAGCAGCTTGGGCGGGATAAGCACAGATACGCAGTATTTT
TRBV2	TRBJ2-1	.	TRBD1	CASSERTGHNEQFF	TGTGCCAGCAGTGAGCGGACAGGACACAATGAGCAGTTCTTC
TRBV7-9	TRBJ2-5	.	.	CASSLSGGGQETQYF	TGTGCCAGCAGCTTAAGTGGGGGCGGGCAAGAGACCCAGTACTTC
TRBV6-5	TRBJ2-7	.	TRBD2	CASKRTSAYEQYF	TGTGCCAGCAAAAGGACTAGCGCTTACGAGCAGTACTTC
TRBV28	TRBJ1-5	.	.	CASSSPQISSNQPQHF	TGTGCCAGCAGCTCGCCCCAGATTTCGAGCAATCAGCCCCAGCATTTT
TRBV28	TRBJ2-7	once	TRBD2	CASSPMGLSGGLTYEQYF	TGTGCCAGCAGTCCCATGGGTCTTAGCGGGGGATTAACCTACGAGCAGTACTTC
TRBV5-1	TRBJ2-7	.	.	CASSWRDSSNEQYF	TGCGCCAGCAGCTGGAGGGACAGTTCAAACGAGCAGTACTTC
TRBV7-2	TRBJ2-6	.	TRBD1	CASSSSGGTGANVLTF	TGTGCCAGCAGCTCCTCAGGGGGAACTGGGGCCAACGTCCTGACTTTC
TRBV5-1	TRBJ2-7	.	.	CASSLPASSYEQYF	TGCGCCAGCAGCTTGCCAGCGAGCTCCTACGAGCAGTACTTC
TRBV27	TRBJ1-5	once	.	CASSLGRGGIQPQHF	TGTGCCAGCAGTTTGGGCCGGGGCGGGATTCAGCCCCAGCATTTT
TRBV6-5	TRBJ2-4	.	TRBD2	CASSSGASGRNIQYF	TGTGCCAGCAGCAGTGGGGCTAGCGGGAGAAACATTCAGTACTTC
TRBV5-8	TRBJ2-7	.	TRBD1	CASSWGQGKRSYPYEQYF	TGTGCCAGCAGCTGGGGACAGGGGAAGAGGAGTTACCCCTACGAGCAGTACTTC
TRBV28	TRBJ2-3	.	.	CASSWRNTDTQYF	TGTGCCAGCAGTTGGAGGAACACAGATACGCAGTATTTT
TRBV6-1	TRBJ2-7	.	TRBD2	CASRIAGAAEQYF	TGTGCCAGCAGGATAGCGGGGGCCGCCGAGCAGTACTTC
TRBV7-8	TRBJ1-5	.	.	CASSPEDSNQPQHF	TGTGCCAGCAGCCCGGAGGATAGCAATCAGCCCCAGCATTTT
TRBV5-4	TRBJ2-7	.	TRBD2	CASSLDLAGASYEQYF	TGTGCCAGCAGCTTGGACCTAGCGGGAGCCTCCTACGAGCAGTACTTC
TRBV28	TRBJ2-5	.	TRBD2	CASSSRRREGKTQYF	TGTGCCAGCAGTTCCCGCAGGCGGGAGGGAAAGACCCAGTACTTC
TRBV29-1	TRBJ2-1	.	TRBD2	CSVERGGTSGINEQFF	TGCAGCGTTGAGAGAGGTGGGACTAGCGGGATAAATGAGCAGTTCTTC
TRBV13	TRBJ2-5	.	.	CASSNYFGETQYF	TGTGCCAGCAGCAATTACTTTGGAGAGACCCAGTACTTC
TRBV9	TRBJ2-3	once	.	CASSARLGQYTDTQYF	TGTGCCAGCAGCGCGAGGCTGGGACAATACACAGATACGCAGTATTTT
TRBV6-5	TRBJ2-7	.	TRBD2	CASSYVGGGYEQYF	TGTGCCAGCAGTTACGTGGGCGGGGGTTACGAGCAGTACTTC
TRBV11-2	TRBJ1-1	.	TRBD1	CASSLGTGTNTEAFF	TGTGCCAGCAGCCTGGGGACAGGGACGAACACTGAAGCTTTCTTT
TRBV30	TRBJ1-5	.	.	CAWEQGASQPQHF	TGTGCCTGGGAACAGGGTGCCTCCCAGCCCCAGCATTTT
TRBV7-3	TRBJ2-3	.	.	CASSLLGDTQYF	TGTGCCAGCAGCTTATTGGGCGATACGCAGTATTTT
TRBV28	TRBJ2-5	.	TRBD2	CASSLELAGTYQETQYF	TGTGCCAGCAGTTTGGAACTAGCGGGGACGTACCAAGAGACCCAGTACTTC
TRBV6-1	TRBJ2-2	.	.	CASSEQRVTGELFF	TGTGCCAGCAGTGAACAGCGTGTGACCGGGGAGCTGTTTTTT
TRBV30	TRBJ1-1	.	TRBD1	CAWTPGRQGNTEAFF	TGTGCCTGGACCCCAGGCCGACAGGGGAACACTGAAGCTTTCTTT
TRBV4-3	TRBJ1-5	once	.	CASSQGRSPGQPQHF	TGCGCCAGCAGCCAAGGCCGGTCACCCGGTCAGCCCCAGCATTTT
TRBV6-6	TRBJ1-4	.	.	CASSYLHRENEKLFF	TGTGCCAGCAGTTACTTGCACAGGGAGAATGAAAAACTGTTTTTT
TRBV7-9	TRBJ2-5	once	TRBD2	CASSSTTSGQETQYF	TGTGCCAGCAGCTCAACAACTAGCGGACAAGAGACCCAGTACTTC
TRBV7-2	TRBJ2-7	.	.	CASSLRHPGAYEQYF	TGTGCCAGCAGCTTAAGGCACCCAGGGGCCTACGAGCAGTACTTC
TRBV11-2	TRBJ1-1	once	.	CASSLALNTEAFF	TGTGCCAGCAGCTTAGCCTTGAACACTGAAGCTTTCTTT
TRBV6-5	TRBJ2-7	.	TRBD1	CASSPLWDRPLEQYF	TGTGCCAGCAGTCCCCTTTGGGACAGGCCTCTGGAGCAGTACTTC
TRBV5-1	TRBJ1-1	.	.	CASSQRGFETEAFF	TGCGCCAGCAGTCAAAGGGGGTTTGAAACTGAAGCTTTCTTT
TRBV15	TRBJ2-1	.	.	CATTRLGLYNEQFF	TGTGCCACCACCCGTCTCGGGTTATACAATGAGCAGTTCTTC
TRBV28	TRBJ1-2	.	.	CASSQTEYGYTF	TGTGCCAGCAGTCAGACAGAGTATGGCTACACCTTC